The 14 T cell receptor beta chains presented below share a single source sample, sequenced in a study of control samples from healthy donors and cancer patients. Data came from immunoSEQ multiplex PCR; TCRdb stores just in-frame clones and leaves some out. The sample gives 350,000 to 450,000 clones, 80% to 95% of which show up once; more than 6% is in the top ten. The sample consisted of PBMCs. The receptors were sampled from a middle-aged man with head and neck cancer.

The chain recombines TRBV29-1 with TRBJ1-2, with TRBD1 identical over 10 bases. The CDR3 sequence is 12 residues long. After removal of 6 bases from V and 8 bases from J, the junction contained 6 bases not matched to a gene. Germline CDR1 and CDR2: SQVTM and ANQGSEA. The CDR3 coding sequence is TGCAGCGTGGCGGGGACAGGGGTCGGCTACACCTTC. Its protein is CSVAGTGVGYTF. Variable domain in full (rest from reference TRBV29-1 and TRBJ1-2): SAVISQKPSRDICQRGTSLTIQCQVDSQVTMMFWYRQQPGQSLTLIATANQGSEATYESGFVIDKFPISRPNLTFSTLTVSNMSPEDSSIYLCSVAGTGVGYTFGSGTRLTVV.

The chain carries TRBV30 and TRBJ1-1; D might be TRBD1 (5 bases). This CDR3 is 15 amino acids long. Germline V CDR1 and CDR2: GTSNPN, SVGIG (reference sequence). The germline V and J ends were trimmed by 2 bases and 0 bases, with 13 bases remaining between them. The CDR3 DNA reads TGTGCCTGGAGTATCACGGGGACGGTGAACACTGAAGCTTTCTTT. It specifies CAWSITGTVNTEAFF.

The chain links TRBV6-5 to TRBJ1-1; tentative D call: TRBD1 (5 bases). CDR3 length: 15 amino acids. Per the germline V gene, CDR1 is MNHEY and CDR2 is SVGAGI. The V gene lost 0 bases and the J gene lost 1 base, with 9 bases spanning the gap. CDR3 sequence (DNA): TGTGCCAGCAGTTACTCGGGGCAGGGGAACACTGAAGCTTTCTTT. This encodes CASSYSGQGNTEAFF.

The chain links TRBV28 to TRBJ2-1; TRBD1 might be the D (6 bases). The CDR3 totals 16 residues. CDR1 and CDR2 (germline): MDHEN, SYDVKM. V lost 6 bases, J lost 2 bases, and 17 bases lay in between. CDR3 region: CASSPTRRTAYNEQFF. CDR3 nucleotide sequence: TGTGCCAGCAGCCCCACCCGGAGGACAGCCTACAATGAGCAGTTCTTC.

This clone has only one observation. The chain combines TRBV3-1 (or the pseudogene TRBV3-2) with TRBJ2-7, with D tentatively TRBD2 (5 bases). The germline V gene encodes CDR1 LGHDT and CDR2 YNNKEL (reference sequence). The CDR3 has 14 residues. V shed 6 bases and J shed 3 bases, with 15 bases lying between them. Here the CDR3 reads CASSPGRDYYEQYF. CDR3 DNA: TGTGCCAGCAGTCCCGGACGGGATTACTACGAGCAGTACTTC.

The chain carries TRBV9 and TRBJ2-2; D may correspond to TRBD1 or TRBD2 (5 bases each). This CDR3 has 13 amino acids. The V and J ends lost 7 bases and 5 bases respectively, with 12 bases between them. Germline CDR1 is SGDLS and CDR2 is YYNGEE. The DNA of the CDR3 is TGTGCCAGCGGGTCCGGGGCTACCGGGGAGCTGTTTTTT. Its protein is CASGSGATGELFF.

This clone was found once. The J gene is TRBJ2-3, the V gene TRBV11-2; 8 bases are shared with TRBD2. Germline V CDR1 and CDR2: SGHAT, FQNNGV. CDR3 length: 17 residues. The junction had 10 bases not matched to a gene; V was cut back by 1 base and J by 4 bases. Here the CDR3 DNA reads TGTGCCAGCAGCTTAGCTCTTAACGGGGGGGCCCCAGATACGCAGTATTTT. As protein: CASSLALNGGAPDTQYF.

CDR3 sequence: CASSQGGRSAYEQYF. DNA of the CDR3: TGCGCCAGCAGCCAAGGGGGCAGATCAGCTTACGAGCAGTACTTC. The chain combines TRBV4-1 with TRBJ2-7, with D possibly matching TRBD1 (5 bases). V gave up 1 base and J gave up 4 bases, with 14 bases separating them. The CDR3 extends over 15 amino acids. Germline CDR1 MGHRA, CDR2 YSYEKL.

The chain uses TRBV27 and TRBJ1-5, with 11 bases aligning to TRBD1. Germline lookup yields CDR1 MNHEY and CDR2 SMNVEV (reference sequence). The CDR3 has 16 residues. Germline trimming cut 5 bases from V and 7 bases from J; bases unmatched to any gene: 10. This CDR3 reads CASSTTGTGGLQPQHF. DNA of the CDR3: TGTGCCAGCAGTACTACCGGGACAGGGGGTTTGCAGCCCCAGCATTTT.

The chain couples TRBV11-2 to TRBJ1-3; the D is unclear. CDR3 length: 14 residues. Germline loops: CDR1 SGHAT, CDR2 FQNNGV. V gave up 8 bases and J gave up 1 base, with 12 bases separating them. The CDR3 protein is CASRPGRSGNTIYF. The CDR3 DNA is TGTGCCAGCCGCCCTGGAAGGTCTGGAAACACCATATATTTT.

V is TRBV5-1 and J is TRBJ2-3, with 12 bases fitting TRBD2. Looked up from germline, CDR1 is SGHRS and CDR2 is YFSETQ. CDR3 length: 16 residues. V trimming: 4 bases; J trimming: 5 bases; junction bases outside the gene matches: 8. CDR3 residues: CASSQTSGGSGDTQYF. The CDR3 bases are TGCGCCAGCAGCCAGACTAGCGGGGGTTCGGGAGATACGCAGTATTTT.

This clone was recorded only once. This chain uses TRBV29-1 with TRBJ2-1, with 7 bases aligning to TRBD1. This CDR3 is 17 amino acids long. Trimming removed 0 bases from V and 6 bases from J; junction bases left unmatched: 14. The germline V gene has CDR1 SQVTM and CDR2 ANQGSEA. CDR3 nucleotides: TGCAGCGTTGAAGATCTAGGGGGCAGCAGGAGCGGCAATGAGCAGTTCTTC. This codes for CSVEDLGGSRSGNEQFF.

The V and J genes are TRBV7-3 and TRBJ1-1; TRBD1 might be the D (5 bases). In germline, CDR1 is SGHTA, CDR2 FQGTGA. V lost 4 bases and J 1 base, leaving 16 bases between the germline ends. The CDR3 loop spans 16 amino acids. The CDR3, as DNA: TGTGCCAGCAGCTCTTGGGACCGGGGAGGGAACACTGAAGCTTTCTTT. This translates into CASSSWDRGGNTEAFF.

The chain combines TRBV12-3 or TRBV12-4 with TRBJ2-7; D uncertain. CDR3 length equals 13 residues. Trimming cost V 7 bases and J 3 bases, with 13 bases left between them. CDR3: CASTPGGDYEQYF. As DNA, the CDR3 is TGTGCCAGCACCCCCGGCGGAGACTACGAGCAGTACTTC.